This TCR beta chain was captured in a study of spatial heterogeneity in lung cancer. Using its own MiXCR run on the 5' RACE reads, TCRdb lists one record per CDR3 protein. The sample lists tens of thousands of distinct CDR3 sequences; over 9.5% were seen once. After removal of 3 bases from V and 0 bases from J, the junction contained 5 bases not matched to a gene. This CDR3 spans 16 amino acids. CDR1 is SEHNR and CDR2 is FQNEAQ in the germline V gene (reference sequence). The time point was: sample taken at primary tumor resection. This clonotype was seen repeatedly, ten times or more. The source material was PBMCs, sampled at surgery. J is TRBJ2-3 and V is TRBV7-9; TRBD1 matches 8 bases. This clonotype was sampled from a male donor with early-stage non-small cell lung cancer. CDR3 in amino acids: CASSFRTGTSTDTQYF. The CDR3 DNA is TGTGCCAGCAGCTTCCGGACAGGGACAAGCACAGATACGCAGTATTTT.